The table lists the clone carrying this TCR beta chain with a few counts. The antigen is undetermined. A second PCR, run for about 7 to 11 cycles, used a sample-barcoded 5' primer plus a J-beta primer mix. Through a template-switch adaptor with 12 random nucleotides, each cDNA molecule received a tag. TCRdb called the 5' RACE reads again in MiXCR, with one record for every CDR3 protein. The repertoire holds just under 900,000 distinct CDR3 sequences, with less than 35% as singletons. The source of the sample is a study of blood T cells in healthy people across ages. The study, taken as a whole, reports: TCR beta diversity was tightly associated with the proportion of naive T cells. The recorded TCR beta diversity per million T cells decreased in a roughly linear manner with age.

The TCR sequence derives from a woman of 80 years or more in good health. The specimen sequenced was blood.

Here the CDR3 reads CAISEGRGSGNQPQHF. DNA of the CDR3: TGTGCCATCAGTGAGGGTAGGGGGTCAGGCAATCAGCCCCAGCATTTT. V usage is TRBV10-3 and J usage is TRBJ1-5, with D possibly matching TRBD1 (6 bases). Germline CDR1 ENHRY, CDR2 SYGVKD. Trimming took off 2 bases at V and 2 bases at J, with 13 bases between the two ends. This CDR3 has 16 amino acids.